A single sample gave rise to the 9 T cell receptor beta chains below, sequenced in a study of blood T cell repertoires in COVID-19. Data came from immunoSEQ multiplex PCR; TCRdb stores just in-frame clones and leaves some out. The table includes 50,000 to 65,000 clones, 86% detected once. Sample: peripheral blood. The receptors stem from a man aged 45-65 years with active COVID-19.

The rearrangement joins TRBV5-1 to TRBJ2-7; 8 bases agree with TRBD2. The CDR3 is 14 residues long. After removal of 0 bases from V and 6 bases from J, the junction contained 5 bases not matched to a gene. Germline V gene sequence: CDR1 SGHRS, CDR2 YFSETQ. CDR3 bases: TGCGCCAGCAGCTTGGGGACTAGCCGACCCGAGCAGTACTTC. Translated: CASSLGTSRPEQYF.

The CDR3 nucleotides are TGTGCCAGCAGCTCTACGACTAGCGTACAAGAGACCCAGTACTTC. It codes for CASSSTTSVQETQYF. The chain joins TRBV11-2 to TRBJ2-5, with TRBD2 matching over 8 bases. The CDR3 contains 15 residues. J lost 2 bases, V lost 4 bases, and 6 bases had no gene match. The germline V gene encodes CDR1 SGHAT and CDR2 FQNNGV.

The chain uses TRBV27 and TRBJ2-7; the D is unclear. The V gene's germline CDR1 is MNHEY and CDR2 SMNVEV (reference sequence). This CDR3 has 13 amino acids. The ends were cut back, 6 bases at V and 4 bases at J, with 13 bases in the middle. CDR3 nucleotides: TGTGCCAGCAGCTTTACTACAACGTACGAGCAGTACTTC. This sequence encodes CASSFTTTYEQYF.

The chain couples TRBV10-2 to TRBJ2-6, with a weak D call TRBD1 (6 bases). V was pared by 7 bases and J by 0 bases, with 7 bases between. Germline CDR1 reads WSHSY; CDR2 reads SAAADI. CDR3 length equals 14 residues. The DNA of the CDR3 is TGCGCCAGCAAACAGGGCTCTGGGGCCAACGTCCTGACTTTC. Its translation is CASKQGSGANVLTF.

The rearrangement uses TRBV9 and TRBJ2-5; 11 bases agree with TRBD2. With V trimmed by 1 base and J by 5 bases, 1 base remained unmatched. The CDR3 spans 14 residues. In germline, CDR1 is SGDLS, CDR2 YYNGEE. CDR3 nucleotide sequence: TGTGCCAGCAGCGTACTAGCGGGGGGTGAGACCCAGTACTTC. The encoded protein is CASSVLAGGETQYF.

This chain joins TRBV25-1 and TRBJ2-7, with D possibly TRBD1 on 6 matching bases. The V gene's germline CDR1 is MGHDK and CDR2 SYGVNS. Trimming took off 5 bases at V and 7 bases at J, with 24 bases between the two ends. The length of the CDR3 is 16 residues. The CDR3 DNA sequence: TGTGCCAGCAGTCCCTTTTCGGACAGCCCCCCGAGGGAGCAGTACTTC. Translated, it gives CASSPFSDSPPREQYF.

This chain uses TRBV10-3 with TRBJ2-7, with TRBD2 identical over 8 bases. The CDR3 consists of 14 residues. The V and J ends lost 3 bases and 6 bases, in that order; junction bases with no gene match: 7. Germline-derived CDR1 and CDR2 are ENHRY and SYGVKD. Here the CDR3 DNA reads TGTGCCATCAGTGAATTAGCGGGAAGGGGCGAGCAGTACTTC. Its translation: CAISELAGRGEQYF.

This chain uses TRBV9 with TRBJ1-3; D is unclear. Trimming stripped 3 bases from V and 4 bases from J, with 23 bases between. This CDR3 comprises 18 residues. The germline V gene encodes CDR1 SGDLS and CDR2 YYNGEE. CDR3 nucleotides: TGTGCCAGCAGCGCCGCCAGTCTCTCCATAATGAGGGGAAACACCATATATTTT. Its translation is CASSAASLSIMRGNTIYF.

The V gene is TRBV6-1, the J gene TRBJ2-7; a weak D match, TRBD2 (6 bases). The CDR3 length is 17 residues. Germline-derived CDR1 and CDR2 are MNHNS and SASEGT. V lost 3 bases and J lost 2, with 20 bases in between. The CDR3 region has the DNA TGTGCCAGCAGTGAGGCCAGGGAGGACCCACCAACCTACGAGCAGTACTTC. Translating gives CASSEAREDPPTYEQYF.